Shown below are 28 T cell receptor beta chains from a single sample sequenced in a study of technical replicates of blood from several donors. Sequencing used immunoSEQ multiplex PCR; TCRdb keeps in-frame clones, though not all of them. The table includes 55,000 to 85,000 clones, around 97% detected once. Sequencing was done on a sample of T cells isolated from PBMCs. These receptors were obtained from a human donor in good health.

The V and J genes are TRBV6-5 and TRBJ1-4; 9 nucleotides align to TRBD1. Germline V lookup: CDR1 MNHEY, CDR2 SVGAGI. This CDR3 is built from 15 residues. J gave up 6 bases and V 2 bases, and 4 bases lay outside the gene matches. CDR3 amino acids: CASSYGGQGYEKLFF. CDR3 in DNA: TGTGCCAGCAGTTACGGGGGACAGGGCTATGAAAAACTGTTTTTT.

V usage is TRBV30 and J usage is TRBJ2-7; 7 nucleotides agree with TRBD1. The CDR3 sequence is 15 residues long. V dropped 7 bases and J dropped 1; count of bases not matched to a gene: 13. The germline V gene has CDR1 GTSNPN and CDR2 SVGIG (reference sequence). CDR3 in DNA: TGTGCCTCAGCTTCCGGGACAGACTCTTCCTACGAGCAGTACTTC. Amino acid sequence: CASASGTDSSYEQYF. Full variable domain (rest looked up from reference TRBV30 and TRBJ2-7): SQTIHQWPATLVQPVGSPLSLECTVEGTSNPNLYWYRQAAGRGLQLLFYSVGIGQISSEVPQNLSASRPQDRQFILSSKKLLLSDSGFYLCASASGTDSSYEQYFGPGTRLTVT.

V gene TRBV15 combines with J gene TRBJ2-7; D is ambiguous. Germline CDR1 LNHNV, CDR2 YYDKDF (reference sequence). There are 13 residues in the CDR3. Trimming removed 0 bases at V and 3 bases at J, with 6 bases between. CDR3 coding DNA: TGTGCCACCAGCAGAGATCCCTACTACGAGCAGTACTTC. Translated: CATSRDPYYEQYF.

The gene calls are TRBV9 and TRBJ2-2; 7 positions match TRBD1. Germline CDR1 and CDR2: SGDLS and YYNGEE. J gave up 6 bases and V 6 bases, and 5 bases lay outside the gene matches. The CDR3 is made up of 13 amino acids. The CDR3 region has the DNA TGTGCCAGCACCCAGGGGGAGCCCGGGGAGCTGTTTTTT. Protein: CASTQGEPGELFF.

This rearrangement joins TRBV19 to TRBJ2-6, with D maybe TRBD1 (5 bases). V was cut by 1 base and J by 0 bases, with 16 bases left in between. The CDR3 spans 19 residues. CDR1 is LNHDA and CDR2 is SQIVND in the germline V gene (reference sequence). CDR3 residues: CASSIGTGGFYSGANVLTF. CDR3 in DNA: TGTGCCAGTAGTATAGGAACAGGCGGATTCTACTCTGGGGCCAACGTCCTGACTTTC. Drawing the rest from reference TRBV19 and TRBJ2-6, the complete variable domain is DGGITQSPKYLFRKEGQNVTLSCEQNLNHDAMYWYRQDPGQGLRLIYYSQIVNDFQKGDIAEGYSVSREKKESFPLTVTSAQKNPTAFYLCASSIGTGGFYSGANVLTFGAGSRLTVL.

The sample holds one count of this clone. J is TRBJ2-5 and V is TRBV5-6, with TRBD2 identical over 7 bases. Germline CDR1 is SGHDT and CDR2 is YYEEEE. V gave up 6 bases and J gave up 5 bases; unmatched junction bases: 10. The CDR3 sequence is 14 residues long. The DNA of the CDR3 is TGTGCCAGCACCTCCGCGTGGGGGGGGGAGACCCAGTACTTC. It translates to CASTSAWGGETQYF.

The chain has TRBV5-1 and TRBJ2-6; tentative D call: TRBD2 (5 bases). This CDR3 is built from 15 residues. The germline gives CDR1 SGHRS, CDR2 YFSETQ. V lost 5 bases and J lost 0, with 9 bases in between. DNA of the CDR3: TGCGCCAGCAGAAGTGAGGGCTCTGGGGCCAACGTCCTGACTTTC. This translates into CASRSEGSGANVLTF. Combining the CDR3 with reference TRBV5-1 and TRBJ2-6 gives the whole variable domain KAGVTQTPRYLIKTRGQQVTLSCSPISGHRSVSWYQQTPGQGLQFLFEYFSETQRNKGNFPGRFSGRQFSNSRSEMNVSTLELGDSALYLCASRSEGSGANVLTFGAGSRLTVL.

The chain recombines TRBV9 with TRBJ2-1; 11 bases line up with TRBD2. The germline V gene has CDR1 SGDLS and CDR2 YYNGEE. V lost 2 bases to trimming and J lost 9 bases; unmatched junction nucleotides: 4. The CDR3 contains 14 residues. CDR3 in DNA: TGTGCCAGCAGCGTCATAGCGGGAGGGGGTGAGCAGTTCTTC. Protein product: CASSVIAGGGEQFF.

The genes are TRBV19 and TRBJ2-2; 7 bases agree with TRBD2. The V segment lost 7 bases and the J segment 2 bases; nucleotides outside the gene matches: 7. CDR1 and CDR2 (germline): LNHDA, SQIVND (reference sequence). The CDR3 contains 15 residues. The CDR3 reads CASTSPGLNTGELFF. CDR3 coding DNA: TGTGCCAGTACCTCTCCGGGACTAAACACCGGGGAGCTGTTTTTT.

This chain connects TRBV6-5 to TRBJ2-5; 11 bases fit TRBD2. Germline V gene lookup returns CDR1 MNHEY and CDR2 SVGAGI. With 6 bases clipped from V and 1 base from J, the junction kept 4 bases outside the gene matches. CDR3 length equals 15 residues. The CDR3 nucleotides are TGTGCCAGCAGCTTGGGACTAGCGGCCCAAGAGACCCAGTACTTC. Protein: CASSLGLAAQETQYF.

CDR3 bases: TGTGCCAGCAGTCTAGCGGGAGCGCCCTACAATGAGCAGTTCTTC. Its translation: CASSLAGAPYNEQFF. The genes are TRBV6-5 and TRBJ2-1, with 10 bases matching TRBD2. The CDR3 length is 15 residues. The J segment lost 2 bases and the V segment lost 5 bases, leaving 3 bases of the junction unmatched. Germline CDR1 and CDR2: MNHEY and SVGAGI.

This chain connects TRBV9 to TRBJ2-6; 8 bases map to TRBD2. V dropped 6 bases and J dropped 0; count of bases not matched to a gene: 11. The CDR3 is made up of 18 amino acids. Germline V gene lookup returns CDR1 SGDLS and CDR2 YYNGEE. CDR3 protein: CASKGPLAGFSGANVLTF. The CDR3 DNA follows: TGTGCCAGCAAAGGCCCGCTAGCGGGTTTCTCTGGGGCCAACGTCCTGACTTTC.

Turning to this clone: The germline gene is not matched at one end of the junction; a read error may be the cause. The chain employs TRBV5-6 and TRBJ2-5, with 12 bases that match TRBD2. Germline V lookup: CDR1 SGHDT, CDR2 YYEEEE. The CDR3 runs 17 residues. The chain's CDR3 is CASSQPTSGRPQETQYF. The CDR3 DNA follows: TGTGCTAGCAGCCAACCAACTAGCGGGAGGCCCCAAGAGACCCAGTACTTC.

The J gene is TRBJ1-3, the V gene TRBV28; no firm D call. Trimming shortened V by 9 bases and J by 0 bases, and 12 bases separated the two germline ends. This CDR3 comprises 14 residues. CDR1 is MDHEN and CDR2 is SYDVKM in the germline V gene. This CDR3 is CASSDGSSGNTIYF. In DNA, the CDR3 is TGTGCCAGTAGTGACGGGTCCTCTGGAAACACCATATATTTT.

The CDR3 protein is CASSLGASGGTDTQYF. DNA for the CDR3: TGTGCCAGCAGCTTAGGGGCTAGCGGAGGCACAGATACGCAGTATTTT. The gene calls are TRBV7-2 and TRBJ2-3, with 7 bases fitting TRBD2. The CDR3 has 16 residues. Trimming cost V 1 base and J 1 base; bases outside gene matches: 5. The V gene's germline CDR1 is SGHTA and CDR2 FQGNSA.

The CDR3 spells CASSVAPSYGTHSYEQYF. The CDR3 coding sequence is TGTGCCAGCAGCGTCGCACCCAGTTACGGGACACATTCCTACGAGCAGTACTTC. The chain uses TRBV9 and TRBJ2-7; possibly TRBD1 for D (6 bases). Per the germline V gene, CDR1 is SGDLS and CDR2 is YYNGEE. V lost 2 bases, J lost 1 base, and 22 bases lay in between. The CDR3 is 18 amino acids.

The chain is built from TRBV4-2 and TRBJ2-7; 7 bases map to TRBD1. CDR1 and CDR2 (germline): LGHNA, YNFKEQ. The CDR3 is 13 residues long. Losses at the gene ends were 3 bases for V and 5 bases for J; bases not matched to a gene: 4. This CDR3 reads CASSQTGFHEQYF. CDR3 DNA sequence: TGTGCCAGCAGCCAGACAGGGTTCCACGAGCAGTACTTC.

The chain joins TRBV7-9 to TRBJ2-5; 9 bases are a match to TRBD1. Germline V gives CDR1 SEHNR, CDR2 FQNEAQ (reference sequence). Unmatched junction bases numbered 9, after V lost 5 bases and J lost 5 bases. The CDR3 has 15 amino acids. As DNA, the CDR3 is TGTGCCAGCAGCCCCGGACAGGGGCGAGAGGAGACCCAGTACTTC. Translating gives CASSPGQGREETQYF. Supplemented by reference TRBV7-9 and TRBJ2-5, the full variable domain reads DTGVSQNPRHKITKRGQNVTFRCDPISEHNRLYWYRQTLGQGPEFLTYFQNEAQLEKSRLLSDRFSAERPKGSFSTLEIQRTEQGDSAMYLCASSPGQGREETQYFGPGTRLLVL.

The chain is built from TRBV30 and TRBJ2-2; D may be TRBD2 (5 bases). V was clipped by 6 bases and J by 9 bases, with 17 bases between them. Germline assignment: CDR1 GTSNPN and CDR2 SVGIG (reference sequence). This CDR3 is built from 13 residues. The CDR3 sequence is CACLRESPRELFF. In nucleotides, the CDR3 is TGTGCCTGTCTGAGGGAATCCCCCCGGGAGCTGTTTTTT.

The chain's CDR3 is CASSPHRVEETQYF. In nucleotides, the CDR3 is TGTGCCAGCAGCCCTCACAGGGTCGAAGAGACCCAGTACTTC. This sequence joins TRBV9 and TRBJ2-5, with D tentatively TRBD1 (6 bases). The germline V gene has CDR1 SGDLS and CDR2 YYNGEE. With 4 bases removed from V and 3 bases from J, the gap between germline ends came to 13 bases. The CDR3 extends over 14 amino acids.

The chain joins TRBV2 to TRBJ2-1; 8 bases agree with TRBD2. J was trimmed by 4 bases and V by 8 bases; bases with no gene match: 13. In germline, CDR1 is SNHLY, CDR2 FYNNEI. CDR3 length equals 16 residues. The CDR3 reads CASRGGSGKEYNEQFF. The DNA of the CDR3 is TGTGCCAGCCGAGGCGGTAGCGGGAAAGAGTACAATGAGCAGTTCTTC.

This rearrangement joins TRBV18 to TRBJ1-1; no definite D call. The CDR3 is 13 amino acids. Germline loops: CDR1 KGHSH, CDR2 LQKENI. V lost 2 bases and J 4 bases, leaving 8 bases between the germline ends. The CDR3 loop is CASSPFEGTEAFF. The CDR3 nucleotides read TGTGCCAGCTCACCATTTGAGGGCACTGAAGCTTTCTTT.

The V call is TRBV27, the J call TRBJ1-5, with 7 positions matching TRBD1. Germline V gene sequence: CDR1 MNHEY, CDR2 SMNVEV (reference sequence). The trim removed 6 bases at V and 0 bases at J, leaving 5 bases unmatched. This CDR3 has 15 residues. The CDR3 DNA is TGTGCCAGCAGCCACACAGGGGATAGCAATCAGCCCCAGCATTTT. The encoded protein is CASSHTGDSNQPQHF.

CDR3 protein: CASSVAGVSGNTIYF. The CDR3 nucleotides are TGTGCCAGCAGCGTAGCGGGGGTCTCTGGAAACACCATATATTTT. The chain is built from TRBV9 and TRBJ1-3; a weak D match, TRBD1 (5 bases). The CDR3 is 15 amino acids. Germline values: CDR1 SGDLS, CDR2 YYNGEE. V dropped 0 bases and J dropped 0 bases, with 7 bases sitting between them.

This chain joins TRBV4-1 and TRBJ2-3, with D perhaps matching TRBD2 (6 bases). CDR1 is MGHRA and CDR2 is YSYEKL in the germline V gene. This CDR3 is 16 amino acids long. The V and J ends lost 0 bases and 4 bases respectively, with 14 bases between them. The CDR3 spells CASSQEWKLAADTQYF. CDR3 nucleotide sequence: TGCGCCAGCAGCCAAGAGTGGAAACTAGCCGCAGATACGCAGTATTTT.

The chain uses TRBV9 and TRBJ1-1; D may be TRBD1 (5 bases). Trimming took off 4 bases at V and 1 base at J, with 8 bases between the two ends. Germline V gene data show CDR1 as SGDLS and CDR2 as YYNGEE. The CDR3 is 13 amino acids. The CDR3 nucleotides read TGTGCCAGCAGCCGAAGGGGGAACACTGAAGCTTTCTTT. Translating it yields CASSRRGNTEAFF.

The genes are TRBV6-1 and TRBJ1-1; 9 bases match TRBD1. V was clipped by 4 bases and J by 8 bases; unmatched bases: 5. The CDR3 runs to 13 residues. Germline loops: CDR1 MNHNS, CDR2 SASEGT. CDR3 nucleotide sequence: TGTGCCAGCAGTGGGGTGGGGACAGGGGAAGCTTTCTTT. As protein: CASSGVGTGEAFF.

The chain links TRBV28 to TRBJ2-7, with 8 bases aligning to TRBD1. This CDR3 comprises 14 residues. The germline V gene encodes CDR1 MDHEN and CDR2 SYDVKM. V trimming: 7 bases; J trimming: 8 bases; junction bases outside the gene matches: 13. The CDR3 loop reads CASTPDRGPGKQYF. The CDR3 DNA reads TGTGCCAGCACCCCCGACAGGGGCCCAGGGAAGCAGTACTTC.